The 26 T cell receptor beta chains below were found in one sample sequenced in a study of identifying expanded T cells in peripheral blood. TCRdb's copy holds only in-frame clones and misses some; the assay was immunoSEQ multiplex PCR. The top ten hold roughly 2.8% of the sample, which has about 85,000 clones, about 88% seen once. The material sequenced was blood. These receptors all come from a person aged 18-70 years in good health.

V usage is TRBV6-1 and J usage is TRBJ1-2; TRBD1 aligns across 7 bases. With 4 bases clipped from V and 8 bases from J, the junction kept 7 bases outside the gene matches. Germline V gene sequence: CDR1 MNHNS, CDR2 SASEGT. The CDR3 spans 13 residues. For the CDR3, the DNA is TGTGCCAGCAGTGGGGGTCGACAGGGCGGCTACACCTTC. Amino acid sequence: CASSGGRQGGYTF.

The chain uses TRBV7-9 and TRBJ2-1, with a possible D match to TRBD2 (7 bases). The CDR3 runs 14 residues. The ends were cut back, 1 base at V and 6 bases at J, with 10 bases in the middle. Germline CDR1 and CDR2: SEHNR and FQNEAQ (reference sequence). This chain's CDR3 is CASSLEGGSNEQFF. Here the CDR3 DNA reads TGTGCCAGCAGCTTAGAGGGGGGGTCCAATGAGCAGTTCTTC.

This clone was seen a single time. V is TRBV4-3 and J is TRBJ2-1; tentatively, D is TRBD1 (5 bases). The CDR3 length is 15 residues. Per the germline V gene, CDR1 is LGHNA and CDR2 is YSLEER. V was trimmed by 1 base and J by 8 bases, leaving 15 bases between them. The CDR3 DNA follows: TGCGCCAGCAGCCAAGGAACAGGCCCTTTTGATGAGCAGTTCTTC. Amino acid sequence: CASSQGTGPFDEQFF.

The chain carries TRBV18 and TRBJ2-1; the match to TRBD2 covers 14 bases. CDR1 is KGHSH and CDR2 is LQKENI in the germline V gene. The CDR3 is 17 residues long. V trimming: 3 bases; J trimming: 6 bases; junction bases outside the gene matches: 7. The CDR3 coding sequence is TGTGCCAGCTCACCCCCCGGCGGGACTAGCGGGAGCAATGAGCAGTTCTTC. Amino acid sequence: CASSPPGGTSGSNEQFF.

V gene TRBV5-6 combines with J gene TRBJ1-4, with 7 bases that match TRBD1. This CDR3 comprises 18 residues. Germline-derived CDR1 and CDR2 are SGHDT and YYEEEE. Losses at the gene ends were 0 bases for V and 0 bases for J; bases not matched to a gene: 8. CDR3: CASSLAQGVGATNEKLFF. The CDR3 coding sequence is TGTGCCAGCAGCTTGGCGCAGGGGGTCGGTGCAACTAATGAAAAACTGTTTTTT.

The J gene is TRBJ2-5, the V gene TRBV19, with D tentatively TRBD2 (7 bases). Germline CDR1 reads LNHDA; CDR2 reads SQIVND (reference sequence). V gave up 10 bases and J gave up 5 bases, with 23 bases separating them. CDR3 size: 15 residues. In nucleotides, the CDR3 is TGTGCCACAAAGGGAGGGGGGATCGGTTCGGAGACCCAGTACTTC. Encoded protein: CATKGGGIGSETQYF.

V and J are TRBV9 and TRBJ2-2; D not resolved. The CDR3 spans 16 residues. Deletions cut 0 bases from V and 4 bases from J, with 13 bases between. CDR1 is SGDLS, CDR2 YYNGEE, per germline. The CDR3 protein is CASSVAASVSTGELFF. The CDR3 bases are TGTGCCAGCAGCGTAGCGGCTAGTGTTAGCACCGGGGAGCTGTTTTTT.

This chain joins TRBV30 and TRBJ1-4; weak D call: TRBD1 (6 bases). V was cut by 0 bases and J by 8 bases, with 22 bases left in between. The CDR3 has 17 amino acids. CDR1 is GTSNPN and CDR2 is SVGIG in the germline V gene (reference sequence). The CDR3 sequence: CAWSVRPGGAGGEKLFF. The CDR3 nucleotides are TGTGCCTGGAGTGTACGACCGGGGGGGGCCGGCGGGGAAAAACTGTTTTTT. The full variable domain, with the rest looked up from reference TRBV30 and TRBJ1-4, is SQTIHQWPATLVQPVGSPLSLECTVEGTSNPNLYWYRQAAGRGLQLLFYSVGIGQISSEVPQNLSASRPQDRQFILSSKKLLLSDSGFYLCAWSVRPGGAGGEKLFFGSGTQLSVL.

The V call is TRBV2, the J call TRBJ2-7; D is unclear. Per germline, CDR1 SNHLY and CDR2 FYNNEI. Between the trimmed V and J ends, which lost 5 bases and 3 bases, there was a span of 5 bases. The CDR3 is 11 residues long. CDR3 in DNA: TGTGCCAGCAGTTTTAACTACGAGCAGTACTTC. Its translation is CASSFNYEQYF.

The chain is built from TRBV28 and TRBJ2-7; D uncertain. Per germline, CDR1 MDHEN and CDR2 SYDVKM. V was cut by 5 bases and J by 0 bases, with 14 bases left in between. This CDR3 has 15 residues. CDR3 residues: CASSLTTWASYEQYF. The CDR3 nucleotides read TGTGCCAGCAGTCTTACGACTTGGGCCTCCTACGAGCAGTACTTC.

The V and J genes are TRBV5-3 and TRBJ1-5; no clear D gene. TRBV5-3 is treated as an ORF (open reading frame) with a function not yet certain. V was cut by 4 bases and J by 4 bases, with 18 bases left in between. The CDR3 runs to 16 residues. This chain's CDR3 is CARSPAPDYRNQPQHF. CDR3 bases: TGTGCCAGAAGCCCCGCCCCGGATTACCGAAATCAGCCCCAGCATTTT.

CDR3 amino acids: CASSLFRLKTYNEQFF. In DNA form, the CDR3 reads TGTGCCAGCAGTTTATTTAGGCTCAAAACCTACAATGAGCAGTTCTTC. The chain links TRBV28 to TRBJ2-1; D call uncertain. The germline V gene has CDR1 MDHEN and CDR2 SYDVKM. V gave up 1 base and J gave up 2 bases, with 12 bases separating them. This CDR3 spans 16 amino acids.

The V and J genes are TRBV18 and TRBJ2-1; TRBD2 aligns across 11 bases. Germline V gene sequence: CDR1 KGHSH, CDR2 LQKENI. Germline trimming cut 8 bases from V and 5 bases from J; bases unmatched to any gene: 26. CDR3 length: 21 residues. CDR3 sequence: CASPPGQGARELAGVDNEQFF. In nucleotides, the CDR3 is TGTGCCAGCCCCCCGGGGCAGGGGGCGAGGGAACTAGCGGGAGTTGACAATGAGCAGTTCTTC.

The V call is TRBV2, the J call TRBJ2-3; 11 nucleotides match TRBD2. Germline CDR1 SNHLY, CDR2 FYNNEI. The CDR3 spans 18 residues. The trim removed 7 bases at V and 3 bases at J, leaving 15 bases unmatched. The CDR3: CASTRRGLTSGSTDTQYF. Written as DNA, the CDR3 is TGTGCCAGCACAAGAAGGGGGCTAACTAGCGGGAGTACAGATACGCAGTATTTT. The variable domain in full, with the rest retrieved from reference TRBV2 and TRBJ2-3, is EPEVTQTPSHQVTQMGQEVILRCVPISNHLYFYWYRQILGQKVEFLVSFYNNEISEKSEIFDDQFSVERPDGSNFTLKIRSTKLEDSAMYFCASTRRGLTSGSTDTQYFGPGTRLTVL.

The chain employs TRBV6-1 and TRBJ1-6; weak D call: TRBD1 (6 bases). This CDR3 region has 13 residues. Germline V gene data show CDR1 as MNHNS and CDR2 as SASEGT. Trimming removed 4 bases from V and 8 bases from J, with 9 bases in between. CDR3 coding DNA: TGTGCCAGCAGTGCCTCAGGGGATTCACCCCTCCACTTT. Translation: CASSASGDSPLHF.

The chain joins TRBV12-5 to TRBJ2-7; D possibly matches TRBD1 or TRBD2 (5 bases each). There are 14 residues in the CDR3. Trimming took off 2 bases at V and 4 bases at J, with 12 bases between the two ends. Germline CDR1 is LGHNT and CDR2 is FRNRAP. DNA for the CDR3: TGTGCTAGTGGTTTGTGGGGCAGGGAGTACGAGCAGTACTTC. It yields the protein CASGLWGREYEQYF.

The chain joins TRBV5-1 to TRBJ1-1, with 8 bases aligning to TRBD1. The germline V gene encodes CDR1 SGHRS and CDR2 YFSETQ. J was trimmed by 0 bases and V by 3 bases; bases with no gene match: 1. The CDR3 spans 14 residues. The CDR3 region has the DNA TGCGCCAGCAGCTCGGACAGGGTGAACACTGAAGCTTTCTTT. Its protein product is CASSSDRVNTEAFF.

V is TRBV28 and J is TRBJ2-7; tentatively, D is TRBD1 (5 bases). From germline, CDR1 is MDHEN and CDR2 SYDVKM. Trimming left V 8 bases short and J 7 bases short, with 21 bases between. This CDR3 contains 14 residues. CDR3 sequence reads: CASVQGWGYSEQYF. In DNA, the CDR3 is TGTGCCAGCGTTCAGGGTTGGGGTTATAGTGAGCAGTACTTC.

J is TRBJ1-2 and V is TRBV5-3, with TRBD1 matching over 9 bases. TRBV5-3 is sorted into the ORF group, with uncertain function. The ends lost 0 bases at V and 7 bases at J; junction bases unmatched: 7. There are 15 residues in the CDR3. DNA of the CDR3: TGTGCCAGAAGCTTGGCCGGGACAGGGTCTTTTGGCTACACCTTC. Translation gives CARSLAGTGSFGYTF.

In this sample, this clone turned up once. V and J are TRBV5-5 and TRBJ2-5; TRBD1 agrees at 9 bases. The J segment lost 5 bases and the V segment lost 3 bases, leaving 5 bases of the junction unmatched. The CDR3 runs to 14 residues. Germline V gene sequence: CDR1 SGHKS, CDR2 YYEKEE (reference sequence). The CDR3 region has the DNA TGTGCCAGCAGCTCGGGACAGGGCGGGGAGACCCAGTACTTC. Encoded protein: CASSSGQGGETQYF.

The V call is TRBV5-1, the J call TRBJ2-2, with D possibly being TRBD1 (5 bases). Germline CDR1 is SGHRS and CDR2 is YFSETQ. The ends were cut back, 0 bases at V and 3 bases at J, with 9 bases in the middle. This CDR3 has 15 amino acids. The CDR3 loop reads CASSLDRTYTGELFF. CDR3 nucleotides: TGCGCCAGCAGCTTGGACAGGACATACACCGGGGAGCTGTTTTTT.

The V and J genes are TRBV30 and TRBJ2-7, with D possibly being TRBD1 or TRBD2 (5 bases each). Germline V gene data show CDR1 as GTSNPN and CDR2 as SVGIG (reference sequence). V was shortened by 0 bases and J by 3 bases, with 18 bases between the two germline ends. This CDR3 is 16 amino acids long. The CDR3 reads CAWSVPGAILGYEQYF. The CDR3 DNA follows: TGTGCCTGGAGTGTACCCGGGGCAATCCTCGGCTACGAGCAGTACTTC.

In its sample, this clone was seen once. The genes are TRBV11-2 and TRBJ1-2; D is undetermined. This CDR3 has 13 amino acids. The V end lost 3 bases, the J end lost 7 bases, and 12 bases lay between the germline ends. The germline V gene has CDR1 SGHAT and CDR2 FQNNGV. The CDR3 coding sequence is TGTGCCAGCAGCTTGGAGGGATTCGGTGGCTACACCTTC. It encodes CASSLEGFGGYTF. The whole variable domain, remainder taken from reference TRBV11-2 and TRBJ1-2, is EAGVAQSPRYKIIEKRQSVAFWCNPISGHATLYWYQQILGQGPKLLIQFQNNGVVDDSQLPKDRFSAERLKGVDSTLKIQPAKLEDSAVYLCASSLEGFGGYTFGSGTRLTVV.

This clone has just a few counts. The genes are TRBV10-3 and TRBJ1-2; D uncertain. With 2 bases removed from V and 6 bases from J, the gap between germline ends came to 10 bases. The CDR3 totals 13 residues. Germline V gives CDR1 ENHRY, CDR2 SYGVKD. CDR3 DNA sequence: TGTGCCATCAGTGAGATCCTAATCCATGGCTACACCTTC. It is translated as CAISEILIHGYTF.

The rearrangement links TRBV7-8 to TRBJ2-3; D unclear. There are 13 residues in the CDR3. V was pared by 3 bases and J by 0 bases, with 4 bases between. Germline CDR1 is SGHVS and CDR2 is FQNEAQ. CDR3 sequence (DNA): TGTGCCAGCAGCTTCCAGAGCACAGATACGCAGTATTTT. Its translation: CASSFQSTDTQYF. The full variable domain, in which reference TRBV7-8 and TRBJ2-3 provide the parts outside the CDR3, is GAGVSQSPRYKVAKRGQDVALRCDPISGHVSLFWYQQALGQGPEFLTYFQNEAQLDKSGLPSDRFFAERPEGSVSTLKIQRTQQEDSAVYLCASSFQSTDTQYFGPGTRLTVL.

This clone was observed a few times. V usage is TRBV7-9 and J usage is TRBJ2-3; D call uncertain. This CDR3 has 14 residues. V was pared by 5 bases and J by 4 bases, with 13 bases between. Germline values: CDR1 SEHNR, CDR2 FQNEAQ (reference sequence). CDR3 sequence reads: CASSITPRADTQYF. CDR3 in DNA: TGTGCCAGCAGCATCACCCCTAGGGCAGATACGCAGTATTTT.